This is a list of T cell receptor beta chains from one sample in a study of long-term antiretroviral therapy in people with HIV. TCRdb keeps only in-frame clones here, not all; method: immunoSEQ multiplex PCR. Among some 17,000 clones, under 85% were seen once, and the ten largest hold roughly 12%. Specimen: unsorted PBMCs, collected nearly 3.3 years after starting antiretroviral therapy. Receptors were obtained from a woman aged 35 to 49 with HIV. The CDR3 runs from the conserved cysteine through the conserved F or W. A D gene is named only where the DNA matches it firmly. Clone size appears in some rows only: once, few, many, or a class for an expanded clone.

j_call d_call clone_size cdr3_length v_call cdr3_nt cdr3_aa
TRBJ1-2 . few 12 TRBV6-5 TGTGCCAGCCGCGCCGAGATATTCCACTACACCTTC CASRAEIFHYTF
TRBJ2-7 TRBD1 . 16 TRBV5-1 TGCGCCAGCAGCGGCCGGTCCCGGACAGGGGGTTACGAGCAGTACTTC CASSGRSRTGGYEQYF
TRBJ2-1 . . 14 TRBV5-1 TGCGCCAGCAGCTTCAGTCAGGGGACGGTTGAGCAGTTCTTC CASSFSQGTVEQFF
TRBJ1-1 . . 14 TRBV18 TGTGCCAGCTCACCACCGGCCGGGGTCACTGAAGCTTTCTTT CASSPPAGVTEAFF
TRBJ2-7 . . 14 TRBV5-6 TGTGCCAGCAGCTTTCCGGCCAGGGGCCACGAGCAGTACTTC CASSFPARGHEQYF
TRBJ2-1 . . 14 TRBV10-3 TGTGCCATCAGTGGGCAAAGCTCCTACAATGAGCAGTTCTTC CAISGQSSYNEQFF
TRBJ2-7 . . 15 TRBV5-1 TGCGCCAGCATCCCCTTGGAGGGGAGCTCCTACGAGCAGTACTTC CASIPLEGSSYEQYF
TRBJ2-3 TRBD2 once 15 TRBV6-5 TGTGCCAGCAGTTACGGTAGCGGGGGCACAGATACGCAGTATTTT CASSYGSGGTDTQYF
TRBJ2-1 . . 15 TRBV27 TGTGCCAGCAGTTTCGTGGGTTCCTCCTACAATGAGCAGTTCTTC CASSFVGSSYNEQFF
TRBJ1-4 TRBD1 . 15 TRBV30 TGTGCCTGGAGTATCAAGACAGGGGTTAATGAAAAACTGTTTTTT CAWSIKTGVNEKLFF
TRBJ1-1 . . 15 TRBV5-5 TGTGCCAGCAGAGAAGGTCGGATCATGAACACTGAAGCTTTCTTT CASREGRIMNTEAFF
TRBJ2-5 . . 15 TRBV6-5 TGTGCCAGCAGTGTGGGACGGTTCTCGGCAGAGACCCAGTACTTC CASSVGRFSAETQYF
TRBJ1-2 TRBD1 . 14 TRBV6-1 TGTGCCAGCAGTGGACAAGGGACAGGGGAAGGCTACACCTTC CASSGQGTGEGYTF
TRBJ2-7 . . 12 TRBV5-5 TGTGCCAGCAGCCGCGGACAAGGCGAGCAGTACTTC CASSRGQGEQYF
TRBJ1-1 TRBD1 . 13 TRBV5-4 TGTGCCAGCAGGCTAGACAGGGGGGCTGAAGCTTTCTTT CASRLDRGAEAFF
TRBJ2-5 TRBD1 . 14 TRBV6-6 TGTGCCAGCATCCCTGGTAGGGGGCGAGAGACCCAGTACTTC CASIPGRGRETQYF
TRBJ2-2 TRBD2 . 16 TRBV5-1 TGCGCCAGCAGCTTACTAGCGGGGGACGACACCGGGGAGCTGTTTTTT CASSLLAGDDTGELFF
TRBJ1-1 TRBD1 . 16 TRBV5-1 TGCGCCAGCAGCCCCGGGACAGGGGACATGAACACTGAAGCTTTCTTT CASSPGTGDMNTEAFF
TRBJ2-5 TRBD1 . 14 TRBV2 TGTGCCAGCAGCCTCGGACAGGGTGTGTTGACCCAGTACTTC CASSLGQGVLTQYF
TRBJ2-1 . . 15 TRBV18 TGTGCCAGCTCACCGCAGGGTCTACTCTACAATGAGCAGTTCTTC CASSPQGLLYNEQFF
TRBJ1-1 . . 15 TRBV30 TGTGCCTGGAGTGCTGGGGCGACAGGAAACACTGAAGCTTTCTTT CAWSAGATGNTEAFF
TRBJ2-7 . few 15 TRBV7-9 TGTGCCAGCAGCTTAGATGGCAGAGCAACCTACGAGCAGTACTTC CASSLDGRATYEQYF
TRBJ1-2 . . 14 TRBV5-6 TGTGCCAGCAGCTTGGCCAACGGGGCAGGAGACTACACCTTC CASSLANGAGDYTF
TRBJ1-5 TRBD1 . 16 TRBV19 TGTGCCAGTAGTCGAATGTCGGGACAGTGGGATCAGCCCCAGCATTTT CASSRMSGQWDQPQHF
TRBJ2-4 TRBD2 . 16 TRBV5-1 TGCGCCAGCAGCCGGACTAGCGGGGTCTCCAAAAACATTCAGTACTTC CASSRTSGVSKNIQYF
TRBJ2-7 TRBD1 . 14 TRBV13 TGTGCCAGCAGCTTACGACAGGGCAACTACGAGCAGCACTTC CASSLRQGNYEQHF
TRBJ1-2 . . 14 TRBV4-1 TGCGCCAGCAGCCAAGGCTCATTGAACTATGGCTACACCTTC CASSQGSLNYGYTF
TRBJ2-7 . . 13 TRBV30 TGTGCCTGGAGTGCACGACAGTCCTTACTCTCTCACTTC CAWSARQSLLSHF
TRBJ1-3 . few 16 TRBV7-9 TGTGCCAGCAGCTTAGTCGCAGGGCTCTCTGGAAACACCATATATTTT CASSLVAGLSGNTIYF
TRBJ1-1 . once 15 TRBV18 TGTGCCAGCTCACCGGACGGAGCATCGAACACTGAAGCTTTCTTT CASSPDGASNTEAFF
TRBJ1-2 . . 11 TRBV29-1 TGCAGCGTTGAAGATTACCCTCTATACACCTTC CSVEDYPLYTF
TRBJ2-1 . . 18 TRBV5-1 TGCGCCAGCAGCTTAACCCCAACGGGGGCACGCTCCTACAATGAGCAGTTCTTC CASSLTPTGARSYNEQFF
TRBJ2-7 TRBD2 . 17 TRBV5-4 TGTGCCAGCAGCTTGGGTGGCGGGGGGCGTTCTTCCTACGAGCAGTACTTC CASSLGGGGRSSYEQYF
TRBJ2-7 TRBD1 . 14 TRBV5-4 TGTGCCAGCAGCTTTCGGGACAGACCCTACGAGCAGTACTTC CASSFRDRPYEQYF
TRBJ1-1 TRBD1 few 15 TRBV19 TGTGCCAGTAGTATAGTTTTGACAGGGGACGTTGAAGCTTTCTTT CASSIVLTGDVEAFF
TRBJ2-6 . . 13 TRBV11-3 TGTGCCAGCAGCCCCGCCCCGTCCAACGTCCTGACTTTC CASSPAPSNVLTF
TRBJ1-5 . . 14 TRBV12-5 TGTGCTAGTGGTCCAGGGGCGTCCAATCAGCCCCAGCATTTT CASGPGASNQPQHF
TRBJ1-1 . . 11 TRBV4-2 TGTGCCAGCAGCCAAGACCGGGGAGCTTTCTTT CASSQDRGAFF
TRBJ1-6 TRBD1 . 19 TRBV27 TGTGCCAGCAGTGCCCTCAGGGGGCCGCAGAGCTCCTATAATTCACCCCTCCACTTT CASSALRGPQSSYNSPLHF
TRBJ2-3 TRBD2 . 16 TRBV19 TGTGCCAGTAGTAGGCTGCTAGCGGGGGGGCGAGATACGCAGTATTTT CASSRLLAGGRDTQYF
TRBJ1-1 . . 14 TRBV18 TGTGCCAGCTCTCGACAGAGCTTGAACACTGAAGCTTTCTTT CASSRQSLNTEAFF
TRBJ1-2 . . 13 TRBV6-1 TGTGCCAGCAGTCGGGGGGCCAGGGAGGGCTACACCTTC CASSRGAREGYTF
TRBJ2-5 . . 13 TRBV6-5 TGTGCCAGCAGTTACGGCAGGCACCAGACCCAGTACTTC CASSYGRHQTQYF
TRBJ2-5 . . 14 TRBV18 TGTGCCAGCTCACGGAACAGGGACCAAGAGACCCAGTACTTC CASSRNRDQETQYF
TRBJ2-3 . . 14 TRBV9 TGTGCCAGCAGCCGTAGGCGGGTAGAAGATACGCAGTATTTT CASSRRRVEDTQYF
TRBJ1-1 . . 13 TRBV7-9 TGTGCCCTCGCCCAGGGCCTGAACACTGAAGCTTTCTTT CALAQGLNTEAFF
TRBJ2-3 . . 15 TRBV9 TGTGCCAGCAGCGTAGTTGACCAGCCCCCAGATACGCAGTATTTT CASSVVDQPPDTQYF
TRBJ2-2 . . 11 TRBV29-1 TGCAGCGTTGGGGATACCGGGGAGCTGTTTTTT CSVGDTGELFF
TRBJ2-7 . few 14 TRBV5-1 TGCGCCAGCAGTCAGGACAGAGGGAGCTACGAGCAGTACTTC CASSQDRGSYEQYF
TRBJ1-6 TRBD1 . 15 TRBV6-6 TGTGCCAGCCGGGCTTGGGACAGGGCAAATTCACCCCTCCACTTT CASRAWDRANSPLHF
TRBJ1-4 TRBD1 . 15 TRBV30 TGTGCCTGGAGTACCAGGACAGGGATTAATGAAAAACTGTTTTTT CAWSTRTGINEKLFF
TRBJ1-1 TRBD1 . 14 TRBV6-1 TGTGCCAGCAGTCAGGGGGGGATGAACACTGAAGCTTTCTTT CASSQGGMNTEAFF
TRBJ1-2 TRBD1 . 14 TRBV5-1 TGCGCCAGCAGCACCCGGACAGGAGACTATGGCTACACCTTC CASSTRTGDYGYTF
TRBJ1-4 . . 14 TRBV6-5 TGTGCCAGCAGTTACCGACAGGTCAATGAAAAACTGTTTTTT CASSYRQVNEKLFF
TRBJ2-5 TRBD2 few 17 TRBV28 TGTGCCAGCAGCGAACCACCTGGACTAGCGGGCGGAGAGACCCAGTACTTC CASSEPPGLAGGETQYF
TRBJ1-4 . few 16 TRBV7-9 TGTGCCAGCAGCGAACACCAAGGGGCAACTAATGAAAAACTGTTTTTT CASSEHQGATNEKLFF
TRBJ2-7 . . 13 TRBV29-1 TGCAGCGTTGGGGACACCGTAAAGAACGAGCAGTACTTC CSVGDTVKNEQYF
TRBJ1-2 . . 15 TRBV6-6 TGTGCCAGCAGTTACCCCCAGGGTATATACTATGGCTACACCTTC CASSYPQGIYYGYTF
TRBJ1-1 . . 12 TRBV7-2 TGTGCCAGCAGCTGGAACAGGGCCGAAGCTTTCTTT CASSWNRAEAFF